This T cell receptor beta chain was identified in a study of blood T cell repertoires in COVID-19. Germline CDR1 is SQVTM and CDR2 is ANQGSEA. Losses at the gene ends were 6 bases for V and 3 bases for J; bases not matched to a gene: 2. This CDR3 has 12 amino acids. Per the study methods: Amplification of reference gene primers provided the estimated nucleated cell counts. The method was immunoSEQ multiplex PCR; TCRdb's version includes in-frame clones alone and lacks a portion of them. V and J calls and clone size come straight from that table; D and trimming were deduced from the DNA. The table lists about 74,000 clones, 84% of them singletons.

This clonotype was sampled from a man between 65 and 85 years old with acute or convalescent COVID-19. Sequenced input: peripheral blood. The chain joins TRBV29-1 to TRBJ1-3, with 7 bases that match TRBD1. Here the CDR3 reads CSVTGYGNTIYF. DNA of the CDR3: TGCAGCGTGACAGGGTATGGAAACACCATATATTTT. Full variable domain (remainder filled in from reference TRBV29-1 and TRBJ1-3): SAVISQKPSRDICQRGTSLTIQCQVDSQVTMMFWYRQQPGQSLTLIATANQGSEATYESGFVIDKFPISRPNLTFSTLTVSNMSPEDSSIYLCSVTGYGNTIYFGEGSWLTVV.